The rows below give T cell receptor beta chains drawn from one sample of a study of siplizumab effects on memory and regulatory T cells. For these receptors, no antigen is known. Only in-frame clones appear in the TCRdb table, and some are missing; sequencing was by immunoSEQ multiplex PCR. The table has 3,500 or so clones, 45% to 55% seen once; the top ten hold about 5%. Input material: CFSE-low (dividing) CD4+ T cells sorted from an allogeneic mixed lymphocyte reaction. Receptor source: a human donor in good health; the cells came from an allogeneic mixed lymphocyte reaction. The CDR3 runs from the conserved cysteine through the conserved F or W. Fields, in order: D gene, J gene, clone size, V gene, CDR3 DNA, CDR3 protein. D genes are given only for firm matches. The size entry is marked missing in some rows and otherwise reads once, few, many or a size class.

>TRBD2|TRBJ2-7|.|TRBV6-6
TGTGCCAGCACAAGAGCGGGGGGGTACTACGAGCAGTACTTC
CASTRAGGYYEQYF
>.|TRBJ1-2|few|TRBV11-2
TGTGCCAGCAGCATGACCCTCCGGGGGTTCCCCTCTGGCTATGGCTACACCTTC
CASSMTLRGFPSGYGYTF
>.|TRBJ1-4|few|TRBV7-2
TGTGCCAGCACCCTGGGCAGCGCAACTAATGAAAAACTGTTTTTT
CASTLGSATNEKLFF
>.|TRBJ2-1|once|TRBV19
TGTGCCAGTAGTATTCAGATAAACTCCTACAATGAGCAGTTCTTC
CASSIQINSYNEQFF
>TRBD1|TRBJ1-2|.|TRBV25-1
TGTGCCAGCAGTGGGGGGGACAGGAACAACTATGGCTACACCTTC
CASSGGDRNNYGYTF
>.|TRBJ2-1|few|TRBV5-4
TGTGCCAGCAGCTTGGACGGGTGGACCTACAATGAGCAGTTCTTC
CASSLDGWTYNEQFF
>.|TRBJ1-6|few|TRBV29-1
TGCAGCGTCAGATCGGGGGCGGGTAATTCACCCCTCCACTTT
CSVRSGAGNSPLHF
>.|TRBJ2-7|.|TRBV9
TGTGCCAGCAGCGTAGAGGGGCACCTCTACGAGCAGTACTTC
CASSVEGHLYEQYF
>TRBD2|TRBJ2-5|.|TRBV7-2
TGTGCCAGCAGCTATAAGGTCGGCGGGGGGATTCCCCAGTACTTC
CASSYKVGGGIPQYF
>TRBD2|TRBJ2-5|few|TRBV14
TGTGCCAGCAGCCAATGGGGAACGGGGGGGCGAGAGACCCAGTACTTC
CASSQWGTGGRETQYF
>.|TRBJ1-3|.|TRBV7-3
TGTGCCAGCAGCCTAAACCCCCACGGCCTAAACACCATATATTTT
CASSLNPHGLNTIYF
>.|TRBJ2-7|.|TRBV4-2
TGTGCCAGCAGCCAAGAGGCCACAGGGATCGGCTACGAGCAGTACTTC
CASSQEATGIGYEQYF
>.|TRBJ1-1|.|TRBV4-2
TGTGCCAGCAGCCAGGATACAGGGCACACTGAAGCTTTCTTT
CASSQDTGHTEAFF
>TRBD1|TRBJ2-7|few|TRBV10-1
TGCGCCAGCAGTTCGAACAGGGGCCCTCCCGAGCAGTACTTC
CASSSNRGPPEQYF
>.|TRBJ2-3|.|TRBV30
TGTGCCTGGAGTGTAGGCTGGGGCACAGATACGCAGTATTTT
CAWSVGWGTDTQYF
>.|TRBJ2-2|.|TRBV7-7
TGTGCCAGCAGCTTGAGTCGTGGTGGGGAGCTGTTTTTT
CASSLSRGGELFF
>TRBD1|TRBJ2-1|.|TRBV9
TGTGCCAGCAGCGTCGGGACAGGGGACAATGAGCAGTTCTTC
CASSVGTGDNEQFF
>.|TRBJ2-3|.|TRBV19
TGTGCCAGTAGTATACAGGTCCCAGATACGCAGTATTTT
CASSIQVPDTQYF
>TRBD2|TRBJ2-3|.|TRBV4-3
TGCGCCAGCAGCCAAGATTTTAGTAGCGGGTACCGCACAGATACGCAGTATTTT
CASSQDFSSGYRTDTQYF
>.|TRBJ2-6|.|TRBV6-4
TGTGCCAGCACCAGGGGAATGGCTGGGGCCAACGTCCTGACTTTC
CASTRGMAGANVLTF
>.|TRBJ1-2|.|TRBV11-2
TGTGCCAGCAGCTTGGGTCCGGGACTAGGTGGCTACACCTTC
CASSLGPGLGGYTF
>TRBD1|TRBJ2-2|.|TRBV5-1
TGCGCCAGCAGCTTGGGCCCAGGACAGGGGGACACCGGGGAGCTGTTTTTT
CASSLGPGQGDTGELFF
>.|TRBJ1-1|.|TRBV11-2
TGTGCCAGCAGCCAAGCCTCTGAAGCTTTCTTT
CASSQASEAFF
>TRBD1|TRBJ1-5|.|TRBV7-9
TGTGCCAGCAGCTTACAGGGGGATCAGCCCCAGCATTTT
CASSLQGDQPQHF
>.|TRBJ2-1|.|TRBV18
TGTGCCAGCTCACCATTAACAGGGAACGATGAGCAGTTCTTC
CASSPLTGNDEQFF
>.|TRBJ1-1|.|TRBV30
TGTGCCTGGAGTGCCGATACGAACACTGAAGCTTTCTTT
CAWSADTNTEAFF
>.|TRBJ2-3|.|TRBV10-3
TGTGCCATCAGTGACACAGATACGCAGTATTTT
CAISDTDTQYF
>.|TRBJ2-5|.|TRBV19
TGTGCCAGTAGTATCCCGCAAAAAGAGACCCAGTACTTC
CASSIPQKETQYF
>.|TRBJ1-5|once|TRBV6-5
TGTGCCAGCAGGGGGACACTTAGCAATCAGCCCCAGCATTTT
CASRGTLSNQPQHF
>.|TRBJ2-5|few|TRBV25-1
TGTGCCAGCAGTGAAGGGCTAGTTGGGACGGAGACCCAGTACTTC
CASSEGLVGTETQYF
>.|TRBJ2-3|.|TRBV21-1
TGTGCCAGCAGCAAAGATCCCCCTGCGGATACGCAGTATTTT
CASSKDPPADTQYF
>.|TRBJ1-1|.|TRBV18
TGTGCCAGCTCACCCCAATCAGGGAACACTGAAGCTTTCTTT
CASSPQSGNTEAFF
>.|TRBJ1-1|.|TRBV14
TGTGCCAGTAAACAGGGTCCGAACACTGAAGCTTTCTTT
CASKQGPNTEAFF
>.|TRBJ1-4|.|TRBV27
TGTGCCAGCAGTCGACAGGCCGCAACTAATGAAAAACTGTTTTTT
CASSRQAATNEKLFF
>.|TRBJ2-2|.|TRBV28
TGTGCCAGCAGTTTTATGGATGCGAACACCGGGGAGCTGTTTTTT
CASSFMDANTGELFF
>TRBD2|TRBJ2-3|.|TRBV9
TGTGCCAGCAGCGTAGGGACACTAGCGGGGGGCTGGAGCACAGATACGCAGTATTTT
CASSVGTLAGGWSTDTQYF
>.|TRBJ1-1|once|TRBV28
TGTGCCAGCAGTCTCACTGCCCCCGTGGGCACTGAAGCTTTCTTT
CASSLTAPVGTEAFF
>.|TRBJ2-7|.|TRBV10-3
TGTGCCATCGCTGGGGTTGCAGGGGCCTACGAGCAGTACTTC
CAIAGVAGAYEQYF
>TRBD2|TRBJ2-1|.|TRBV10-3
TGTGCCATCAGTGAGTCTAGGGGACTAGGCCTTAACAATGAGCAGTTCTTC
CAISESRGLGLNNEQFF
>TRBD2|TRBJ2-3|.|TRBV6-1
TGTGCCAGCAGTGCCCTGGGGGAGCGGGGGGGCCCAGATACGCAGTATTTT
CASSALGERGGPDTQYF
>TRBD1|TRBJ1-2|.|TRBV11-2
TGTGCCAGCAGCCCGACGGCGACAGGGGCGAACTATGGCTACACCTTC
CASSPTATGANYGYTF
>TRBD1|TRBJ1-2|few|TRBV5-4
TGTGCCAGCAGCCGTGAATCCGGGACAGGGGGCTACACCTTC
CASSRESGTGGYTF
>.|TRBJ1-1|.|TRBV7-9
TGTGCCAGCAGCTTAATGAGCGAGACTGAGGCTTTCTTT
CASSLMSETEAFF
>.|TRBJ2-5|once|TRBV28
TGTGCCAGCAGTTTAACCAGGGCGGGTACAGAGACCCAGTACTTC
CASSLTRAGTETQYF
>TRBD1|TRBJ1-1|.|TRBV18
TGTGCCAGCGGGACAGGGATTGGCACTGAAGCTTTCTTT
CASGTGIGTEAFF
>.|TRBJ1-3|.|TRBV9
TGTGCCAGCCGGCCCCAAAGCTCTGGAAACACCATATATTTT
CASRPQSSGNTIYF
>TRBD1|TRBJ1-2|.|TRBV10-3
TGTGCCATCAGTGACCCCACAGGGGGCCCGGGGGGCTACACCTTC
CAISDPTGGPGGYTF
>.|TRBJ1-5|.|TRBV19
TGTGCCAGTAGTATAGAACAGGGCAGCAATCAGCCCCAGCATTTT
CASSIEQGSNQPQHF
>.|TRBJ1-6|.|TRBV2
TGTGCCAGCAGCTTAGGCAGGGCAGATTATAATTCACCCCTCCACTTT
CASSLGRADYNSPLHF
>.|TRBJ1-1|.|TRBV6-5
TGTGCCAGCAGTTACTCAGGGGGGACTGAAGCTTTCTTT
CASSYSGGTEAFF
>TRBD1|TRBJ1-1|.|TRBV5-4
TGTGCCAGCAGTTCGCCAGGGGGGGCCCCGAACACTGAAGCTTTCTTT
CASSSPGGAPNTEAFF
>.|TRBJ1-2|.|TRBV28
TGTGCCAGCAGTTTTGGGGGGGCCCCCTCCCTTTATGGCTACACCTTC
CASSFGGAPSLYGYTF